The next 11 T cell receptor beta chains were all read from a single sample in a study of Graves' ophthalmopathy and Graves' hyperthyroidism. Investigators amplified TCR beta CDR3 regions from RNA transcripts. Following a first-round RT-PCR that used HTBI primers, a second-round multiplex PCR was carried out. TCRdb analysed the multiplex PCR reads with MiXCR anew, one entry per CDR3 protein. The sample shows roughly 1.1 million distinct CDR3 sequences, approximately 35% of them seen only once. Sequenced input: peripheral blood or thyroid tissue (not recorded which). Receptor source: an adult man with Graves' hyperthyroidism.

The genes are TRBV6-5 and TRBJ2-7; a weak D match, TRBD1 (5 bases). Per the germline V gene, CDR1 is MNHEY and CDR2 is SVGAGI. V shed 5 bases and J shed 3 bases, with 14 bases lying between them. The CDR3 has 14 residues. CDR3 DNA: TGTGCCAGCAGTCAAGGACAAGAGATCTACGAGCAGTACTTC. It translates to CASSQGQEIYEQYF.

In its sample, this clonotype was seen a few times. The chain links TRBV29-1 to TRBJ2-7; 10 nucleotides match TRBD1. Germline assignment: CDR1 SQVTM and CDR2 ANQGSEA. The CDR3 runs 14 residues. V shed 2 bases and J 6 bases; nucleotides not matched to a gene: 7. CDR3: CSVEPPGQGSEQYF. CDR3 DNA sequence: TGCAGCGTTGAACCACCGGGACAGGGGTCCGAGCAGTACTTC.

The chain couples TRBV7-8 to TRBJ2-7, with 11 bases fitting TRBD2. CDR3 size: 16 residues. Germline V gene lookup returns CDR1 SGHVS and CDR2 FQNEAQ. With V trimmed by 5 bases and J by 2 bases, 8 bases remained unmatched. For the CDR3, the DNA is TGTGCCAGCAGCCCTAGGCGACTAGCGGGGACCTACGAGCAGTACTTC. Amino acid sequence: CASSPRRLAGTYEQYF. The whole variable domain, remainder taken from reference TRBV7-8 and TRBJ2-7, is GAGVSQSPRYKVAKRGQDVALRCDPISGHVSLFWYQQALGQGPEFLTYFQNEAQLDKSGLPSDRFFAERPEGSVSTLKIQRTQQEDSAVYLCASSPRRLAGTYEQYFGPGTRLTVT.

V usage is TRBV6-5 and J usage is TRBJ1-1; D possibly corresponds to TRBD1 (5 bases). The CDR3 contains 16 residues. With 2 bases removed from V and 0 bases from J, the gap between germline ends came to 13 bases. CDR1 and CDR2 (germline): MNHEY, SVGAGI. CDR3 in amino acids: CASSYRPTAMNTEAFF. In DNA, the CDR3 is TGTGCCAGCAGTTACCGCCCGACAGCAATGAACACTGAAGCTTTCTTT.

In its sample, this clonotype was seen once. CDR3: CASSVDYRFDEHF. As DNA, the CDR3 is TGTGCCAGCAGCGTGGACTATCGCTTCGACGAGCATTTT. The chain couples TRBV9 to TRBJ1-5, with unresolved D. The CDR3 has 13 amino acids. Germline V gene sequence: CDR1 SGDLS, CDR2 YYNGEE. V was trimmed by 2 bases and J by 14 bases, leaving 17 bases between them.

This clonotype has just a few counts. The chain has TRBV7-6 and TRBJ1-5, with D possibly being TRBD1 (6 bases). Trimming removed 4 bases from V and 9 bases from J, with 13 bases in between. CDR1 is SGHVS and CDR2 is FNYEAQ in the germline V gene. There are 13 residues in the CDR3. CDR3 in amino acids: CASSYEQGSPQHF. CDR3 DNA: TGTGCCAGCAGCTATGAACAGGGATCGCCCCAGCATTTT. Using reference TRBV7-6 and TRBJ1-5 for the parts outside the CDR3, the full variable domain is GAGVSQSPRYKVTKRGQDVALRCDPISGHVSLYWYRQALGQGPEFLTYFNYEAQQDKSGLPNDRFSAERPEGSISTLTIQRTEQRDSAMYRCASSYEQGSPQHFGDGTRLSIL.

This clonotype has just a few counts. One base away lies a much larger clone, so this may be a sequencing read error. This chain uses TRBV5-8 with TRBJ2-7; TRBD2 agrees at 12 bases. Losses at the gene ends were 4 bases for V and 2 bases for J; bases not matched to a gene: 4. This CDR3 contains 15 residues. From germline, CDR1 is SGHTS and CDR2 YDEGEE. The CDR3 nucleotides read TGTGCCAGCAGCACAAGACTAGCGGGAGCCTACGAGCAGTACTTC. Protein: CASSTRLAGAYEQYF. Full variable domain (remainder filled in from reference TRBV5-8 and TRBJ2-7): EAGVTQSPTHLIKTRGQQATLRCSPISGHTSVYWYQQALGLGLQFLLWYDEGEERNRGNFPPRFSGRQFPNYSSELNVNALELEDSALYLCASSTRLAGAYEQYFGPGTRLTVT.

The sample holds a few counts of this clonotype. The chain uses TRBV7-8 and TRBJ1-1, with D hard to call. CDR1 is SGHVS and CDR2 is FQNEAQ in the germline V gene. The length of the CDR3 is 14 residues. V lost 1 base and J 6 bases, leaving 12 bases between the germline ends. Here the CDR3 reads CASSLDGSRPEAFF. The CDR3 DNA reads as TGTGCCAGCAGCTTAGACGGGTCGCGCCCTGAAGCTTTCTTT.

The CDR3 here is CSVEIVGGGETQYF. As DNA, the CDR3 is TGCAGCGTTGAAATTGTCGGGGGGGGGGAGACCCAGTACTTC. The V call is TRBV29-1, the J call TRBJ2-5; 8 bases line up with TRBD2. After removal of 2 bases from V and 5 bases from J, the junction contained 7 bases not matched to a gene. The CDR3 consists of 14 residues. The germline V gene has CDR1 SQVTM and CDR2 ANQGSEA.

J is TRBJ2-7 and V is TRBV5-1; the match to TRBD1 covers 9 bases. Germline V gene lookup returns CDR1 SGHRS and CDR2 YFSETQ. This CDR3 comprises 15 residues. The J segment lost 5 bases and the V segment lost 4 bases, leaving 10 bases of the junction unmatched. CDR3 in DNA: TGCGCCAGCAGCGTACCGGGACAGGGATACGACGAGCAGTACTTC. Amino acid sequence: CASSVPGQGYDEQYF.

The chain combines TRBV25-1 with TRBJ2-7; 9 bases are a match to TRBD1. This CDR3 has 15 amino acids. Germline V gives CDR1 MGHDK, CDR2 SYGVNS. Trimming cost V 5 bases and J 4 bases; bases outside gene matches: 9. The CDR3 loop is CASSLGPGTGYEQYF. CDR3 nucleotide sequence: TGTGCCAGCAGTTTGGGTCCCGGGACAGGGTACGAGCAGTACTTC.